Below are 15 T cell receptor beta chains sequenced from a single sample in a study of T cells in Graves' hyperthyroidism and ophthalmopathy. RNA transcripts served as the template for amplifying TCR beta CDR3 regions. HTBI primers were the set used in a first-round RT-PCR of the TCR CDR3. TCRdb reanalysed the multiplex PCR reads using MiXCR and keeps one entry per CDR3 protein. The sample lists hundreds of thousands of distinct CDR3 sequences, more than 12% occurring once. The sequenced sample was blood. The receptor source for this set is a woman between 45 and 65 years old with Graves' ophthalmopathy.

The chain is built from TRBV5-1 and TRBJ2-2; TRBD2 matches 11 bases. The CDR3 is 17 amino acids. Germline CDR1 and CDR2: SGHRS and YFSETQ. The V gene end was trimmed by 1 base and the J gene end by 1 base; junction bases not matched to a gene: 3. DNA for the CDR3: TGCGCCAGCAGCTTGAAGACTAGCGGGGTGAACACCGGGGAGCTGTTTTTT. Protein: CASSLKTSGVNTGELFF.

The rearrangement links TRBV20-1 to TRBJ2-5, with D hard to call. This CDR3 has 13 residues. V was shortened by 2 bases and J by 2 bases, with 9 bases between the two germline ends. In germline, CDR1 is DFQATT, CDR2 SNEGSKA (reference sequence). The DNA for the CDR3 is TGCAGTGCTAGACATACAGCACAAGAGACCCAGTACTTC. It encodes CSARHTAQETQYF.

The V call is TRBV7-2, the J call TRBJ1-4; no clear D. CDR1 and CDR2 (germline): SGHTA, FQGNSA. Trimming stripped 5 bases from V and 5 bases from J, with 9 bases between. CDR3 length equals 13 residues. The CDR3 sequence is CASSQRPNEKLFF. CDR3 in DNA: TGTGCCAGCAGCCAACGACCCAATGAAAAACTGTTTTTT.

This clonotype was recorded many times. The gene calls are TRBV6-2 or TRBV6-3 and TRBJ1-1; perhaps TRBD1 as D (6 bases). The CDR3 length is 13 residues. Germline loops: CDR1 MNHEY, CDR2 SVGEGT. V gave up 7 bases and J gave up 1 base, with 10 bases separating them. As DNA, the CDR3 is TGTGCCAGCACCGGACAGCAGAACACTGAAGCTTTCTTT. This translates into CASTGQQNTEAFF.

This clonotype was observed at least ten times. This rearrangement joins TRBV5-1 to TRBJ1-1; D unclear. Germline V lookup: CDR1 SGHRS, CDR2 YFSETQ. CDR3 length: 14 amino acids. V shed 1 base and J shed 1 base, with 8 bases lying between them. The CDR3 coding sequence is TGCGCCAGCAGCTTGTCTTGGGGGAACACTGAAGCTTTCTTT. Its translation: CASSLSWGNTEAFF.

This clonotype was seen once. A junction end diverges from the germline sequence, so it may reflect a read error. This chain connects TRBV18 to TRBJ2-7, with 10 bases identical to TRBD1. Germline CDR1 and CDR2: KGHSH and LQKENI. The CDR3 has 14 amino acids. This CDR3 reads CAGSSGDRGYEQYF. For the CDR3, the DNA is TGTGCCGGCTCATCGGGGGACAGGGGCTACGAGCAGTACTTC.

This clonotype was seen a handful of times. This chain uses TRBV28 with TRBJ2-7, with 7 bases fitting TRBD1. This CDR3 is built from 16 residues. CDR1 is MDHEN, CDR2 SYDVKM, per germline. J gave up 6 bases and V 3 bases, and 14 bases lay outside the gene matches. CDR3 nucleotide sequence: TGTGCCAGCAGTTTTGGCGCAGGGGGTCTCTTCGTCGAGCAGTACTTC. This codes for CASSFGAGGLFVEQYF.

This clonotype was counted many times. V usage is TRBV5-1 and J usage is TRBJ1-5; maybe TRBD1 (5 bases). Germline CDR1 and CDR2: SGHRS and YFSETQ. This CDR3 is 14 amino acids long. The V gene lost 2 bases and the J gene lost 3 bases, with 9 bases spanning the gap. The CDR3 DNA reads as TGCGCCAGCAGCTTAGGGGATATCAATCAGCCCCAGCATTTT. This gives the protein CASSLGDINQPQHF.

For this clonotype: An end of the junction does not agree with germline; a read error may underlie this. This sequence joins TRBV13 and TRBJ2-7; D is possibly TRBD1 (7 bases). Germline CDR1 reads PRHDT; CDR2 reads FYEKMQ (reference sequence). The CDR3 totals 16 residues. CDR3 loop: CTSSLEGGGIDYEQYF. For the CDR3, the DNA is TGTACCAGCAGCTTAGAAGGGGGCGGGATAGACTACGAGCAGTACTTC.

Only a few counts were recorded for this clonotype. The chain carries TRBV25-1 and TRBJ2-5, with a weak D call TRBD1 (6 bases). The CDR3 covers 14 residues. V was shortened by 2 bases and J by 5 bases, with 12 bases between the two germline ends. Looked up from germline, CDR1 is MGHDK and CDR2 is SYGVNS. Here the CDR3 reads CASSEDRFYETQYF. The CDR3 nucleotides read TGTGCCAGCAGTGAAGACAGGTTCTACGAGACCCAGTACTTC.

This clonotype was counted at least ten times. This chain uses TRBV29-1 with TRBJ2-1, with 9 bases aligning to TRBD1. This CDR3 has 15 residues. With V trimmed by 1 base and J by 4 bases, 5 bases remained unmatched. Looked up from germline, CDR1 is SQVTM and CDR2 is ANQGSEA. CDR3 in DNA: TGCAGCGTTGAAGGAGGACAGGGGAGGTACAATGAGCAGTTCTTC. This gives the protein CSVEGGQGRYNEQFF.

The chain combines TRBV5-1 with TRBJ1-1, with 7 bases fitting TRBD1. The CDR3 is 16 amino acids. V shed 0 bases, J shed 0 bases, and the junction held 5 bases outside the gene matches. Germline V gene sequence: CDR1 SGHRS, CDR2 YFSETQ. The CDR3 DNA reads as TGCGCCAGCAGCTTGGTTCCCGGGACAGTGAACACTGAAGCTTTCTTT. Its protein is CASSLVPGTVNTEAFF. Based on the CDR3 plus reference TRBV5-1 and TRBJ1-1, the full variable domain is KAGVTQTPRYLIKTRGQQVTLSCSPISGHRSVSWYQQTPGQGLQFLFEYFSETQRNKGNFPGRFSGRQFSNSRSEMNVSTLELGDSALYLCASSLVPGTVNTEAFFGQGTRLTVV.

Many counts were recorded for this clonotype. The chain has TRBV5-1 and TRBJ1-1; 7 nucleotides agree with TRBD1. The length of the CDR3 is 14 residues. Germline values: CDR1 SGHRS, CDR2 YFSETQ. V dropped 0 bases and J dropped 7; count of bases not matched to a gene: 6. CDR3 in DNA: TGCGCCAGCAGCTTGGACTCGGGGACAGTTGAAGCTTTCTTT. It specifies CASSLDSGTVEAFF.

This clonotype was observed many times. The chain combines TRBV29-1 with TRBJ2-7, with D maybe TRBD1 (6 bases). V was trimmed by 3 bases and J by 3 bases, leaving 9 bases between them. Germline CDR1 and CDR2: SQVTM and ANQGSEA. The CDR3 runs 12 residues. The CDR3 sequence: CSVESDSYEQYF. In DNA, the CDR3 is TGCAGCGTTGAGTCGGACAGCTACGAGCAGTACTTC.

The chain links TRBV4-2 to TRBJ2-1; D possibly uses TRBD1 or TRBD2 (5 bases each). V was clipped by 4 bases and J by 5 bases, with 15 bases between them. The CDR3 is 15 amino acids. CDR1 and CDR2 from the germline V gene are LGHNA and YNFKEQ. CDR3 sequence (DNA): TGTGCCAGCAGCCGGCTCCGGGACCAAAACAATGAGCAGTTCTTC. This translates into CASSRLRDQNNEQFF.